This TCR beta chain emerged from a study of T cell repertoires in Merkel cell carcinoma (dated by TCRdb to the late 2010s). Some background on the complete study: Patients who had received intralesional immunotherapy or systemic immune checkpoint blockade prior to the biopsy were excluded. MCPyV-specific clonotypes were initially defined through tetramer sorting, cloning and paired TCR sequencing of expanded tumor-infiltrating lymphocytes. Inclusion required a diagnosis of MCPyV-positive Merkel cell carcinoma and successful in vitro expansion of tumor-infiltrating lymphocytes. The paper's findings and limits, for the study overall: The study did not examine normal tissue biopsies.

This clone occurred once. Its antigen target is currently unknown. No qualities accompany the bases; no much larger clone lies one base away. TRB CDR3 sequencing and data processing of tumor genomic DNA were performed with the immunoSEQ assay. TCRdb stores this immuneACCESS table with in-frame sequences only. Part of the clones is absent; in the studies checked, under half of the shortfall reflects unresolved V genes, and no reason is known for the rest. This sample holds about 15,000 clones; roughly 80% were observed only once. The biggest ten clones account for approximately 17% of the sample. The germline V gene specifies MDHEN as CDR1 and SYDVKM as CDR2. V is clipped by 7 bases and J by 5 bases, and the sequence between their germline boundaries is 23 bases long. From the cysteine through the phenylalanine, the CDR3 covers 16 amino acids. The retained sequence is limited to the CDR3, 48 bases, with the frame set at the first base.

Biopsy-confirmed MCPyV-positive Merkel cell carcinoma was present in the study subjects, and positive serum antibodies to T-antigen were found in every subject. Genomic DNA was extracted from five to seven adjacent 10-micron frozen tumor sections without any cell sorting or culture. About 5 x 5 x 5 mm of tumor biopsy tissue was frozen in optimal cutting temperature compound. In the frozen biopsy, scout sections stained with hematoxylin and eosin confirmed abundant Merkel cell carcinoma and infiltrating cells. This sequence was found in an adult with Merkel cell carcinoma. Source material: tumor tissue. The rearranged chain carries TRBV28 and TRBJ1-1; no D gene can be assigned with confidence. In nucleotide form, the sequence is TGTGCCAGCATACGGACCCCTCGCAGGCGAATAACTGAAGCTTTCTTT. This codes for CASIRTPRRRITEAFF.